One sample yielded the 3 T cell receptor beta chains listed below, sequenced in a study of response to subunit inactivated influenza vaccine. TCRdb re-derived calls from the RT-PCR reads in MiXCR, one entry per CDR3 protein. The sample shows around 710,000 distinct CDR3 sequences, approximately 15% of them seen only once. The sample consisted of PBMCs from blood, taken less than 15 days before vaccination. Every receptor here comes from a man between 50 and 59 years old who received an inactivated influenza vaccine.

The chain recombines TRBV4-1 with TRBJ2-5; 16 bases are a match to TRBD2. Per the germline V gene, CDR1 is MGHRA and CDR2 is YSYEKL. The CDR3 totals 18 residues. Trimming took 5 bases from V and 4 from J; bases not matched to a gene: 10. Here the CDR3 reads CASSESGTSGGASETQYF. For the CDR3, the DNA is TGCGCCAGCAGCGAATCGGGGACTAGCGGGGGGGCCTCAGAGACCCAGTACTTC.

This clonotype was detected a few times. The CDR3 loop reads CSARRVGITSTDTQYF. The CDR3 region has the DNA TGCAGTGCTAGAAGAGTGGGCATAACTAGCACAGATACGCAGTATTTT. The chain couples TRBV20-1 to TRBJ2-3; D ambiguous. The length of the CDR3 is 16 residues. The germline V gene has CDR1 DFQATT and CDR2 SNEGSKA (reference sequence). Trimming left V 2 bases short and J 0 bases short, with 15 bases between.

This clonotype was seen repeatedly, ten times or more. The J gene is TRBJ2-2, the V gene TRBV5-1; 9 nucleotides align to TRBD1. Trimming at V came to 4 bases and at J to 4 bases, leaving 5 bases not matched to a gene. The CDR3 loop spans 15 amino acids. In germline, CDR1 is SGHRS, CDR2 YFSETQ. The CDR3 nucleotides are TGCGCCAGCAGCAAAACAGGGGGCGCCACCGGGGAGCTGTTTTTT. Protein sequence: CASSKTGGATGELFF.